This T cell receptor beta chain was documented in a study of T cells in localized non-small cell lung cancer. Germline-derived CDR1 and CDR2 are SGHRS and YFSETQ. Trimming cost V 4 bases and J 5 bases; bases outside gene matches: 8. This CDR3 spans 15 amino acids. The method was immunoSEQ multiplex PCR; TCRdb's version includes in-frame clones alone and lacks a portion of them. The sample lists fewer than 40,000 clones, approximately 86% occurring once. Here the sequenced sample was peripheral blood mononuclear cells, taken before any cancer treatment. The source of this sequence is a man aged 35-75 years with stage III lung adenocarcinoma. This chain connects TRBV5-1 to TRBJ1-4; 7 positions match TRBD1. CDR3 in DNA: TGCGCCAGCAGCCCGGGGGACAGACCCAATGAAAAACTGTTTTTT. It specifies CASSPGDRPNEKLFF.